These 20 T cell receptor delta chains share one sample of origin, sequenced in a study of gamma-delta chains in newborns, infants, children. TCRdb reran clone calling via CATT on the reads. The table has fewer than 6,000 delta-chain clones, roughly 20% seen once. Source material: blood. The receptors stem from a child who was a newborn, infant or young child, either healthy, febrile or measles-vaccinated (not recorded which).

Relative to its sample, this clone is medium-sized. The chain employs TRDV2 and TRDJ3; the match to TRDD3 covers 7 bases. This CDR3 is built from 18 residues. The germline CDR1 and CDR2 sequences are GEAIGNYY and EKD. Germline trimming cut 2 bases from V and 0 bases from J; bases unmatched to any gene: 6. CDR3 region: CACDSTGASSWDTRQMFF. The CDR3 coding sequence is TGTGCCTGTGACAGTACTGGGGCTAGCTCCTGGGACACCCGACAGATGTTTTTC.

Comment on this clone: Since a much larger clone is just one base distant, this may be a read error. V is TRDV1 and J is TRDJ1, with a weak D call TRDD2 (6 bases). Since TCRdb gives no J gene, matching the DNA to germline was used here to assign it. The CDR3 consists of 17 residues. Germline values: CDR1 TSWWSYY, CDR2 QGS. In DNA form, the CDR3 reads TGTGCTCTTGGGGAATCAGGTCCTACGGGGTACACCTATAAACTCATCTTT. Residues: CALGESGPTGYTYKLIF.

On this clone: Relative to the germline gene, one junction end is altered; a read error may explain this. V is TRDV2 and J is TRDJ1; D could derive from TRDD2 or TRDD3 (6 bases each). Germline CDR1 is GEAIGNYY and CDR2 is EKD. The CDR3 has 17 residues. CDR3 amino acids: CACNTVLRLGSTDKLIF. In DNA form, the CDR3 reads TGTGCCTGTAACACCGTCCTACGTCTGGGGAGCACCGATAAACTCATCTTT.

This clone was detected only a few times. The junction departs from germline at one end; a sequencing error may be responsible. The J gene is TRDJ2, the V gene TRDV2; 8 bases are a match to TRDD3. The CDR3 covers 17 residues. Germline CDR1 and CDR2: GEAIGNYY and EKD. DNA for the CDR3: TGTGCCAGTGACCCTGTACTGGGGGGTCCTTTGACAGCACAACTCTTCTTT. It encodes CASDPVLGGPLTAQLFF.

In nucleotides, the CDR3 is TGTGCTCTTGGGGAACTCAGTAGCTGGTGTATCCGCAGACCCCTGATCTTT. The encoded protein is CALGELSSWCIRRPLIF. A J gene of TRDJ4 was called, though the V gene was not; the table's D call, TRDD3, has no DNA check behind it. There are 17 residues in the CDR3.

This clone has just a few counts. A much bigger clone sits one base away, suggesting this may be a read error. The sample holds other DNA sequences that translate to the same CDR3. The CDR3 bases are TGTGCCTGTGACCCCCTGGGGGATTCATCGCGACTCATCTTT. It specifies CACDPLGDSSRLIF. The J gene is TRDJ1, the V gene TRDV2; 9 nucleotides match TRDD3. The CDR3 runs 14 residues. Germline V gene lookup returns CDR1 GEAIGNYY and CDR2 EKD. After removal of 3 bases from V and 10 bases from J, the junction contained 11 bases not matched to a gene.

This clone appeared a few times. A much larger clonotype is one base distant, so this may be a read error. The rearrangement joins TRDV2 to TRDJ3; 10 bases are shared with TRDD3. Germline loops: CDR1 GEAIGNYY, CDR2 EKD. This CDR3 spans 21 amino acids. The CDR3 loop reads CACDSASGDTRSSWGTRQMFF. The CDR3 coding sequence is TGTGCCTGTGACTCGGCCTCGGGGGATACGAGGAGCTCCTGGGGCACCCGACAGATGTTTTTC.

There are a few counts of this clone. A much larger clone differs from this one at a single base, so this may be a read error. The chain carries TRDV1 and TRDJ1; weak D call: TRDD3 (6 bases). Germline V CDR1 and CDR2: TSWWSYY, QGS. This CDR3 is built from 18 residues. V was clipped by 10 bases and J by 0 bases, with 27 bases between them. In DNA form, the CDR3 reads TGTGCTCCTTCTATGCGGGGGACCTTCAGGAAGAACACCGATAAACTCATCTTT. Residues: CAPSMRGTFRKNTDKLIF.

On this clone itself: One junction end disagrees with the germline gene, perhaps due to a read error. Additional DNA sequences in this sample encode the identical CDR3. CDR3 in amino acids: CACDTVLGDRSWDTRQMFF. Written as DNA, the CDR3 is TGTGCCTGTGACACCGTACTGGGGGATAGGTCCTGGGACACTCGACAGATGTTTTTC. V and J are TRDV2 and TRDJ3, with TRDD3 matching over 11 bases. The CDR3 extends over 19 amino acids. Germline V lookup: CDR1 GEAIGNYY, CDR2 EKD.

The table lists this clone with a few counts. The chain has TRDV2 and TRDJ3; a possible D gene is TRDD3 (5 bases). Germline V lookup: CDR1 GEAIGNYY, CDR2 EKD. V was shortened by 1 base and J by 0 bases, with 21 bases between the two germline ends. The CDR3 totals 21 residues. The CDR3 nucleotides read TGTGCCTGTGACACACTCAGCGTACTGGAGGATAGCTCCTGGGACACCCGACAGATGTTTTTC. It specifies CACDTLSVLEDSSWDTRQMFF.

The chain's CDR3 is CACDTGRGETWETRKMFF. In DNA, the CDR3 is TGTGCCTGTGACACCGGAAGGGGGGAGACCTGGGAAACCCGAAAGATGTTCTTC. Called V gene: TRDV2; the J gene was not called; TRDD3 is the table's D call and was not checked against the DNA. This CDR3 has 18 residues. Germline V gives CDR1 GEAIGNYY, CDR2 EKD.

With regard to this clone: TCRdb and the translated DNA give different amino acids at residue 12; the protein presented here is the one translated from the DNA. The chain joins TRDV2 to TRDJ1, with 10 bases lining up with TRDD3. The V segment lost 6 bases and the J segment 6 bases; nucleotides outside the gene matches: 15. CDR1 GEAIGNYY and CDR2 EKD come from the germline V gene. The CDR3 is made up of 16 amino acids. CDR3 nucleotide sequence: TGTGCCTGTTTTCAACTGGGGGATCTCCCCCCCAATAAACTCATCTTT. Protein: CACFQLGDLPPNKLIF.

V is TRDV2 and J is TRDJ1; 13 nucleotides line up with TRDD3. No J segment appears in TCRdb, so it was assigned here by matching the sequence to germline. The ends lost 0 bases at V and 0 bases at J; junction bases unmatched: 12. Germline CDR1 reads GEAIGNYY; CDR2 reads EKD. CDR3 size: 20 residues. CDR3 DNA sequence: TGTGCCTGTGACACCCTCAACTGGGGGATACGCGCCAAAGACACCGATAAACTCATCTTT. Amino acid sequence: CACDTLNWGIRAKDTDKLIF.

No J gene was named, though the V gene is TRDV2; TRDD3 was called by the table and not checked on the DNA. In germline, CDR1 is GEAIGNYY, CDR2 EKD. The CDR3 length is 16 residues. As DNA, the CDR3 is TGTGCCTGGGACAGGATGGGGGCCAGAGAAACCGATAAAATCATCTTT. It codes for CAWDRMGARETDKIIF.

The chain couples TRDV1 to TRDJ3; 9 positions agree with TRDD3. Germline V gene data show CDR1 as TSWWSYY and CDR2 as QGS. This CDR3 comprises 22 residues. Trimming cost V 5 bases and J 2 bases; bases outside gene matches: 19. Written as DNA, the CDR3 is TGTGCTCTTGGGAGATTCCTACGTAGGACTGGGGGACGCGCCTGGGACACCCGACAGATGTTTTTC. It is translated as CALGRFLRRTGGRAWDTRQMFF.

This clone is medium-sized. The gene calls are TRDV2 and TRDJ2; 7 bases fit TRDD3. The CDR3 runs 16 residues. Germline V gene data show CDR1 as GEAIGNYY and CDR2 as EKD. Trimming took 1 base from V and 0 from J; bases not matched to a gene: 4. The CDR3 sequence: CACDTMGEALTAQLFF. In nucleotides, the CDR3 is TGTGCCTGTGACACGATGGGGGAAGCTTTGACAGCACAACTCTTCTTT.

As to this clone: One end of the junction fails to match germline, which may point to a read error. The same CDR3 also results from other DNA sequences found in this sample. This sequence joins TRDV2 and TRDJ1; 11 positions agree with TRDD3. Germline V CDR1 and CDR2: GEAIGNYY, EKD. This CDR3 spans 18 amino acids. CDR3 in DNA: TGTGCCTGTGACACCGTAAATGGGGGATACGCTCCCACCGATAAACTCATCTTC. Its translation: CACDTVNGGYAPTDKLIF.

In its sample, this clone is medium-sized. Other DNA sequences in this specimen translate into the identical CDR3. The V and J genes are TRDV2 and TRDJ3, with 12 bases aligning to TRDD3. The trim removed 0 bases at V and 4 bases at J, leaving 3 bases unmatched. In germline, CDR1 is GEAIGNYY, CDR2 EKD. CDR3 length: 18 amino acids. CDR3 region: CACDTVLGDTWDTRQMFF. DNA for the CDR3: TGTGCCTGTGACACCGTACTGGGGGATACATGGGACACCCGACAGATGTTTTTC.

By sample fraction, this clone is medium-sized. Distinct nucleotide sequences in the sample also encode this CDR3. The chain is built from TRDV2 and TRDJ2; 12 bases are shared with TRDD3. V shed 2 bases and J 8 bases; nucleotides not matched to a gene: 5. The CDR3 contains 15 residues. The germline V gene has CDR1 GEAIGNYY and CDR2 EKD. CDR3 nucleotide sequence: TGTGCCTGTGACAAGCTGGGGGATACGCCTGCACAACTCTTCTTT. Protein product: CACDKLGDTPAQLFF.

This clone has only a few counts. A read error may explain this, as a much larger clone is one base away. This sequence joins TRDV2 and TRDJ1; 7 nucleotides line up with TRDD3. The CDR3 loop spans 17 amino acids. The trim removed 0 bases at V and 3 bases at J, leaving 12 bases unmatched. CDR1 GEAIGNYY and CDR2 EKD come from the germline V gene. CDR3 DNA: TGTGCCTGTGACACCGTTGGGACTGGGGTTCAGGCCGATAAACTCATCTTT. As protein: CACDTVGTGVQADKLIF.